This TCR beta chain was found in a study of beta chain features in type 1 diabetes. Cells sorted by CD45RO/CCR7/CD25/CD127/CD95/CD27 comprised CD4+ naive, central memory, regulatory and stem cell-like memory cells. Sort purity for all populations was recorded as exceeding 98%. The sequenced template was cDNA made from the entire isolated RNA. Method: immunoSEQ multiplex PCR; TCRdb's copy keeps in-frame clones and lacks some. The data show under 500,000 clones, 30% seen once. As to this clone: Antigen specificity is unknown.

Study-wide findings and caveats: Reads derived from cDNA could over-represent cells showing high TCR expression.

From germline, CDR1 is SGHRS and CDR2 YFSETQ. The CDR3 covers 16 residues. The J segment lost 0 bases and the V segment lost 3 bases, leaving 6 bases of the junction unmatched. This sequence was found in a young man in good health. The rearrangement uses TRBV5-1 and TRBJ2-7, with 10 bases identical to TRBD2. Sample: naive CD4+ T cells from blood. The CDR3 here is CASSSSGSYLSYEQYF. The CDR3 DNA reads as TGCGCCAGCAGCTCTAGCGGGAGCTACCTCTCCTACGAGCAGTACTTC.